The 25 T cell receptor beta chains in this list originate from one sample, sequenced in a study of cytomegalovirus exposure and HLA in healthy donors. In the PCR, 60 Vbeta and 13 Jbeta primers were used. Some clones are missing from TCRdb's copy, which holds only in-frame ones; the method was immunoSEQ multiplex PCR. Its table lists around 100,000 clones. The specimen sequenced was PBMCs. The receptors were sampled from a woman in her twenties or thirties in good health and CMV-seronegative.

The chain has TRBV5-4 and TRBJ2-3; TRBD2 aligns across 10 bases. The CDR3 runs 16 residues. Germline V lookup: CDR1 SGHNT, CDR2 YYREEE (reference sequence). J gave up 5 bases and V 0 bases, and 6 bases lay outside the gene matches. The CDR3 nucleotides read TGTGCCAGCAGCTTGGATAAGCGGGGGGGTGAAGATACGCAGTATTTT. Translated: CASSLDKRGGEDTQYF.

The chain joins TRBV7-6 to TRBJ1-4; D is unresolved. CDR3 length: 17 amino acids. Between the trimmed V and J ends, which lost 1 base and 0 bases, there was a span of 12 bases. Germline V gene sequence: CDR1 SGHVS, CDR2 FNYEAQ. CDR3 amino acids: CASSLGQLTATNEKLFF. CDR3 coding DNA: TGTGCCAGCAGCTTAGGGCAGCTGACTGCAACTAATGAAAAACTGTTTTTT.

The chain combines TRBV13 with TRBJ2-3, with D possibly being TRBD1 (6 bases). The V and J ends lost 1 base and 1 base respectively, with 9 bases between them. The CDR3 consists of 15 residues. Germline V gene data show CDR1 as PRHDT and CDR2 as FYEKMQ (reference sequence). Here the CDR3 DNA reads TGTGCCAGCAGCTTAGAACAGGGACGCACAGATACGCAGTATTTT. This gives the protein CASSLEQGRTDTQYF.

The V and J genes are TRBV10-3 and TRBJ2-3; 8 bases are a match to TRBD2. The junction had 4 bases not matched to a gene; V was cut back by 0 bases and J by 2 bases. This CDR3 contains 16 residues. Germline values: CDR1 ENHRY, CDR2 SYGVKD. The CDR3 bases are TGTGCCATCAGTGAGTCGGCGGGGGGCTTCACAGATACGCAGTATTTT. It specifies CAISESAGGFTDTQYF.

The chain uses TRBV9 and TRBJ1-2; D unclear. Looked up from germline, CDR1 is SGDLS and CDR2 is YYNGEE. The CDR3 spans 12 residues. Trimming took off 4 bases at V and 5 bases at J, with 9 bases between the two ends. The CDR3 spells CASSTNMYGYTF. For the CDR3, the DNA is TGTGCCAGCAGCACTAACATGTATGGCTACACCTTC.

J is TRBJ1-5 and V is TRBV18; TRBD1 matches 8 bases. J was trimmed by 6 bases and V by 5 bases; bases with no gene match: 3. Germline assignment: CDR1 KGHSH and CDR2 LQKENI. This CDR3 has 13 residues. The CDR3 DNA reads as TGTGCCAGCTCAGTCGACAGGGGTCAGCCCCAGCATTTT. Protein product: CASSVDRGQPQHF.

The rearrangement joins TRBV5-4 to TRBJ2-2; TRBD2 aligns across 7 bases. The CDR3 runs to 14 residues. The germline V gene encodes CDR1 SGHNT and CDR2 YYREEE (reference sequence). V shed 4 bases and J 4 bases; nucleotides not matched to a gene: 4. In DNA, the CDR3 is TGTGCCAGCAGCCCGGGGGGTACCACCGGGGAGCTGTTTTTT. It specifies CASSPGGTTGELFF.

J is TRBJ2-5 and V is TRBV2; D not certain. V lost 0 bases and J 3 bases, leaving 5 bases between the germline ends. The CDR3 covers 13 residues. The germline V gene has CDR1 SNHLY and CDR2 FYNNEI. The chain's CDR3 is CASSEARKETQYF. CDR3 DNA sequence: TGTGCCAGCAGTGAAGCGAGGAAAGAGACCCAGTACTTC.

The chain carries TRBV2 and TRBJ1-5; D perhaps matches TRBD1 (6 bases). Germline assignment: CDR1 SNHLY and CDR2 FYNNEI. The CDR3 runs 15 residues. V shed 6 bases and J shed 4 bases, with 16 bases lying between them. The CDR3 region has the DNA TGTGCCAGCAGCTACGGGACACCGGGAAATCAGCCCCAGCATTTT. Its translation: CASSYGTPGNQPQHF.

The rearrangement joins TRBV27 to TRBJ2-7, with 7 bases that match TRBD1. The germline V gene has CDR1 MNHEY and CDR2 SMNVEV (reference sequence). V dropped 5 bases and J dropped 2; count of bases not matched to a gene: 12. This CDR3 spans 16 amino acids. CDR3 nucleotides: TGTGCCAGCAGTAGCGACAGGGAATCTTCCCCCTACGAGCAGTACTTC. Translation: CASSSDRESSPYEQYF.

The chain is built from TRBV27 and TRBJ1-4; 7 bases are shared with TRBD1. The CDR3 runs 13 residues. Germline CDR1 MNHEY, CDR2 SMNVEV (reference sequence). V was clipped by 6 bases and J by 6 bases; unmatched bases: 4. For the CDR3, the DNA is TGTGCCAGCAGAGGGACAGCGGATGAAAAACTGTTTTTT. Translating gives CASRGTADEKLFF.

V and J are TRBV4-1 and TRBJ1-2, with D hard to call. V lost 0 bases to trimming and J lost 8 bases, with 22 bases between them. Germline V lookup: CDR1 MGHRA, CDR2 YSYEKL. This CDR3 contains 17 residues. The CDR3, as DNA: TGCGCCAGCAGCCAAGATCCACCGATTGGACTGGCCTTGGGCTACACCTTC. It specifies CASSQDPPIGLALGYTF.

The genes are TRBV30 and TRBJ1-1; the D is unclear. This CDR3 comprises 12 residues. The germline V gene encodes CDR1 GTSNPN and CDR2 SVGIG (reference sequence). Trimming shortened V by 2 bases and J by 2 bases, and 6 bases separated the two germline ends. CDR3 sequence: CAWSPFNTEAFF. Here the CDR3 DNA reads TGTGCCTGGAGTCCGTTCAACACTGAAGCTTTCTTT.

This chain connects TRBV14 to TRBJ2-7; TRBD2 matches at 7 bases. The trim removed 4 bases at V and 0 bases at J, leaving 12 bases unmatched. There are 17 residues in the CDR3. Germline CDR1 SGHDN, CDR2 FVKESK. As DNA, the CDR3 is TGTGCCAGCAGCCTGCTTTCTAGCGGTACCTACTCCTACGAGCAGTACTTC. This encodes CASSLLSSGTYSYEQYF.

V is TRBV18 and J is TRBJ1-5; D not resolved. Trimming stripped 1 base from V and 5 bases from J, with 15 bases between. In germline, CDR1 is KGHSH, CDR2 LQKENI. This CDR3 is built from 16 residues. The CDR3 spells CASSPRSGGVDQPQHF. As DNA, the CDR3 is TGTGCCAGCTCACCACGGTCCGGCGGGGTGGATCAGCCCCAGCATTTT. Supplemented by reference TRBV18 and TRBJ1-5, the full variable domain reads NAGVMQNPRHLVRRRGQEARLRCSPMKGHSHVYWYRQLPEEGLKFMVYLQKENIIDESGMPKERFSAEFPKEGPSILRIQQVVRGDSAAYFCASSPRSGGVDQPQHFGDGTRLSIL.

V and J are TRBV18 and TRBJ1-1; D is undetermined. CDR1 is KGHSH, CDR2 LQKENI, per germline. CDR3 length: 13 residues. V lost 6 bases and J 0 bases, leaving 8 bases between the germline ends. In nucleotides, the CDR3 is TGTGCCAGCTCTCAGAACATGAACACTGAAGCTTTCTTT. It translates to CASSQNMNTEAFF.

The V call is TRBV5-6, the J call TRBJ2-1; the match to TRBD1 covers 7 bases. CDR1 SGHDT and CDR2 YYEEEE come from the germline V gene. The CDR3 length is 14 residues. V was clipped by 0 bases and J by 3 bases; unmatched bases: 0. The CDR3 DNA sequence: TGTGCCAGCAGCTTGGGGGACAGCTACAATGAGCAGTTCTTC. Translating it yields CASSLGDSYNEQFF.

CDR3 sequence reads: CASSERNRLFF. CDR3 in DNA: TGTGCCAGCAGTGAAAGGAACAGGCTGTTTTTT. The chain combines TRBV25-1 with TRBJ1-4; weak D call: TRBD1 (5 bases). Germline V gene sequence: CDR1 MGHDK, CDR2 SYGVNS. The CDR3 is 11 amino acids. V shed 2 bases and J shed 14 bases, with 9 bases lying between them.

The rearrangement joins TRBV5-1 to TRBJ2-7, with a tentative D call TRBD2 (6 bases). The CDR3 spans 14 residues. Trimming cost V 1 base and J 5 bases, with 13 bases left between them. Germline assignment: CDR1 SGHRS and CDR2 YFSETQ. CDR3 residues: CASSLRAGSDEQYF. The CDR3 DNA sequence: TGCGCCAGCAGCTTGAGGGCGGGAAGCGACGAGCAGTACTTC.

The chain uses TRBV30 and TRBJ2-7, with TRBD2 as a possible D gene (6 bases). The CDR3 loop spans 12 amino acids. V lost 2 bases to trimming and J lost 5 bases, with 10 bases between them. Germline CDR1 and CDR2: GTSNPN and SVGIG (reference sequence). The CDR3 reads CAWSPPGDEQYF. The CDR3 nucleotides read TGTGCCTGGAGTCCTCCGGGGGACGAGCAGTACTTC.

The gene calls are TRBV13 and TRBJ2-3; 12 positions match TRBD2. V lost 0 bases and J lost 1; bases outside the gene matches: 2. Germline V gene lookup returns CDR1 PRHDT and CDR2 FYEKMQ (reference sequence). The CDR3 sequence is 17 residues long. The CDR3 reads CASSLGASGRGTDTQYF. The CDR3 nucleotides are TGTGCCAGCAGCTTAGGGGCTAGCGGGAGGGGCACAGATACGCAGTATTTT.

The chain combines TRBV9 with TRBJ2-3; TRBD2 aligns across 9 bases. Germline values: CDR1 SGDLS, CDR2 YYNGEE. V shed 0 bases, J shed 3 bases, and the junction held 2 bases outside the gene matches. The CDR3 is made up of 15 amino acids. The CDR3 sequence: CASSVGSGRTDTQYF. CDR3 DNA: TGTGCCAGCAGCGTAGGGAGCGGGAGGACAGATACGCAGTATTTT.

The CDR3 here is CASSLYRDRGTEAFF. The CDR3 bases are TGTGCCAGCAGCTTGTATCGGGACAGGGGTACTGAAGCTTTCTTT. This chain uses TRBV5-4 with TRBJ1-1; 10 nucleotides match TRBD1. V trimming: 1 base; J trimming: 5 bases; junction bases outside the gene matches: 5. The length of the CDR3 is 15 residues. Per the germline V gene, CDR1 is SGHNT and CDR2 is YYREEE (reference sequence).

V and J are TRBV27 and TRBJ1-2, with 10 nucleotides matching TRBD1. Germline CDR1 is MNHEY and CDR2 is SMNVEV (reference sequence). Trimming removed 3 bases from V and 1 base from J; junction bases left unmatched: 11. This CDR3 is 18 amino acids long. CDR3 in DNA: TGTGCCAGCAGTTTTGGCCCCGGGACAGGGGTGGGTAACTATGGCTACACCTTC. Amino acid sequence: CASSFGPGTGVGNYGYTF.

V usage is TRBV5-4 and J usage is TRBJ2-7, with TRBD2 matching over 12 bases. CDR1 and CDR2 from the germline V gene are SGHNT and YYREEE (reference sequence). V trimming: 3 bases; J trimming: 7 bases; junction bases outside the gene matches: 8. The CDR3 spans 15 residues. The CDR3 loop is CASSSRTSGDEEQYF. The DNA for the CDR3 is TGTGCCAGCAGCTCCAGGACTAGCGGGGACGAGGAGCAGTACTTC.